This passage covers 6 T cell receptor beta chains from one sample sequenced in a study of T cell responses to AZD1222 COVID-19 vaccine. TCRdb's copy holds only in-frame clones and misses some; the assay was immunoSEQ multiplex PCR. The sample includes 80,000 to 95,000 clones, 70% to 80% of them seen just once. Source: peripheral blood, taken on day 0 of AZD1222 vaccination. Source of these receptors: an adult in good health.

This sequence joins TRBV18 and TRBJ2-1; D gene ambiguous. The germline V and J ends were trimmed by 0 bases and 0 bases, with 9 bases remaining between them. The CDR3 totals 16 residues. Per germline, CDR1 KGHSH and CDR2 LQKENI. The CDR3 protein is CASSPPQLSSYNEQFF. CDR3 sequence (DNA): TGTGCCAGCTCACCACCGCAGCTAAGCTCCTACAATGAGCAGTTCTTC.

V gene TRBV12-3 or TRBV12-4 combines with J gene TRBJ1-6; D remains unclear. CDR3 size: 11 residues. V was trimmed by 6 bases and J by 8 bases, leaving 5 bases between them. CDR3 sequence reads: CASSNHSPLHF. In DNA, the CDR3 is TGTGCCAGCAGCAACCATTCACCCCTCCACTTT.

The rearrangement uses TRBV6-6 and TRBJ2-1, with TRBD2 matching 9 bases. The ends lost 5 bases at V and 0 bases at J; junction bases unmatched: 8. CDR3 length equals 17 residues. Germline V gene lookup returns CDR1 MNHNY and CDR2 SVGAGI (reference sequence). DNA for the CDR3: TGTGCCAGCAGTCGTACCGCGGGAGGGAGCTCCTACAATGAGCAGTTCTTC. Translated: CASSRTAGGSSYNEQFF.

The chain couples TRBV10-3 to TRBJ1-5; D might be TRBD1 (5 bases). This CDR3 spans 13 amino acids. Per germline, CDR1 ENHRY and CDR2 SYGVKD. V dropped 6 bases and J dropped 9 bases, with 15 bases sitting between them. CDR3 sequence (DNA): TGTGCCATCAGGGTGGGGCCTCAGTGGCCCCAGCATTTT. Translated, it gives CAIRVGPQWPQHF.

V and J are TRBV7-9 and TRBJ2-1; weak D call: TRBD1 (6 bases). The germline CDR1 and CDR2 sequences are SEHNR and FQNEAQ (reference sequence). Trimming took 4 bases from V and 9 from J, leaving 13 bases between them. This CDR3 spans 13 amino acids. CDR3 sequence reads: CASSSQGTGEQFF. The CDR3 DNA is TGTGCCAGCAGCTCACAGGGTACGGGTGAGCAGTTCTTC.

The chain couples TRBV11-2 to TRBJ2-5; 7 bases agree with TRBD1. The CDR3 is 12 residues long. V trimming: 6 bases; J trimming: 7 bases; junction bases outside the gene matches: 5. The V gene's germline CDR1 is SGHAT and CDR2 FQNNGV. The CDR3 sequence: CASRVGGGTQYF. CDR3 bases: TGTGCCAGCAGAGTAGGGGGCGGGACCCAGTACTTC. Filled out from reference TRBV11-2 and TRBJ2-5, the complete variable domain reads EAGVAQSPRYKIIEKRQSVAFWCNPISGHATLYWYQQILGQGPKLLIQFQNNGVVDDSQLPKDRFSAERLKGVDSTLKIQPAKLEDSAVYLCASRVGGGTQYFGPGTRLLVL.